These T cell receptor beta chains were read from a single sample in a study of T cells after somatic rescue of genetic block. Profiling relied on immunoSEQ multiplex PCR, and the TCRdb table lists in-frame clones only, not all of them. This table has more than 10,000 clones, roughly 73% appearing once. The specimen was peripheral blood mononuclear cells (PBMCs). The receptors here all came from a boy under 18. Each CDR3 is given with its conserved first and last residue. A D gene is named only where the DNA matches it firmly. Clone size, where shown, is once, few, many, or a class for clones that have expanded.

abundance: once; j_gene: TRBJ2-1; v_gene: TRBV7-2; d_gene: .; CDR3nt: TGTGCCAGCACCAATGAGATTTCCAAGCAGTTCTTC; CDR3aa: CASTNEISKQFF
abundance: .; j_gene: TRBJ1-1; v_gene: TRBV7-8; d_gene: TRBD1; CDR3nt: TGTGCCAGCAGCTTAGCGACAGGGGTTGAAGCTTTCTTT; CDR3aa: CASSLATGVEAFF
abundance: .; j_gene: TRBJ2-2; v_gene: TRBV5-4; d_gene: TRBD1; CDR3nt: TGTGCCAGCAGCTTAGGGACAGGGAACACCGGGGAGCTGTTTTTT; CDR3aa: CASSLGTGNTGELFF
abundance: .; j_gene: TRBJ2-7; v_gene: TRBV6-1; d_gene: .; CDR3nt: TGTGCCAGCAGTGGGGCCTACGAGCAGTACTTC; CDR3aa: CASSGAYEQYF
abundance: .; j_gene: TRBJ2-7; v_gene: TRBV18; d_gene: .; CDR3nt: TGTGCCAGCTCACCACTCTCGCACCCCTCCTACGAGCAGTACTTC; CDR3aa: CASSPLSHPSYEQYF
abundance: .; j_gene: TRBJ2-1; v_gene: TRBV29-1; d_gene: TRBD1; CDR3nt: TGCAGCGTGGGAGATGGCTTGATTCGGACCAGGGGGGAGCAGTTCTTC; CDR3aa: CSVGDGLIRTRGEQFF
abundance: medium-sized; j_gene: TRBJ1-6; v_gene: TRBV2; d_gene: TRBD1; CDR3nt: TGTGCCAGCAGTGAAGCGCTTCCGGGACAGGGCTCACCCCTCCACTTT; CDR3aa: CASSEALPGQGSPLHF
abundance: .; j_gene: TRBJ1-1; v_gene: TRBV28; d_gene: TRBD1; CDR3nt: TGTGCCAGCAGCTTCCGGGACAGGGGGCCGGTGGACACTGAAGCTTTCTTT; CDR3aa: CASSFRDRGPVDTEAFF
abundance: .; j_gene: TRBJ2-7; v_gene: TRBV29-1; d_gene: TRBD1; CDR3nt: TGCAGCGTTGAAGCCCCAGGGGGTGCCAGGGAAAGGGCCTACGAGCAGTACTTC; CDR3aa: CSVEAPGGARERAYEQYF
abundance: .; j_gene: TRBJ2-3; v_gene: TRBV18; d_gene: .; CDR3nt: TGTGCCAGCTCACGACCAGGGAGGGATACGCAGTATTTT; CDR3aa: CASSRPGRDTQYF
abundance: once; j_gene: TRBJ1-2; v_gene: TRBV5-6; d_gene: .; CDR3nt: TGTGCCAGCAGCTTGGGGGAGTGGGTACCGTATGGCTACACCTTC; CDR3aa: CASSLGEWVPYGYTF
abundance: medium-sized; j_gene: TRBJ1-6; v_gene: TRBV4-1; d_gene: .; CDR3nt: TGCGCCAGCAGCCAGAGTATACCTGACGGTTATTCACCCCTCCACTTT; CDR3aa: CASSQSIPDGYSPLHF
abundance: .; j_gene: TRBJ2-7; v_gene: TRBV29-1; d_gene: .; CDR3nt: TGCAGCGCAGCAAGGGCAGTCGGCTCCTACGAGCAGTACTTC; CDR3aa: CSAARAVGSYEQYF
abundance: .; j_gene: TRBJ2-5; v_gene: TRBV9; d_gene: .; CDR3nt: TGTGCCAGCAGCACATATAGGGGGGATTCGTACCAAGAGACCCAGTACTTC; CDR3aa: CASSTYRGDSYQETQYF
abundance: few; j_gene: TRBJ2-1; v_gene: TRBV14; d_gene: TRBD1; CDR3nt: TGTGCCAGCAGCCAAGATGGGACAGGCCGAGGGTACAATGAGCAGTTCTTC; CDR3aa: CASSQDGTGRGYNEQFF
abundance: .; j_gene: TRBJ2-7; v_gene: TRBV9; d_gene: .; CDR3nt: TGTGCCAGCAGCGTAGGCCTAGCGCGGGCGGGCGAGCAGTACTTC; CDR3aa: CASSVGLARAGEQYF
abundance: .; j_gene: TRBJ2-1; v_gene: TRBV10-3; d_gene: TRBD2; CDR3nt: TGTGCCATCAGGGGACTAGGGCGGGACAATGAGCAGTTCTTC; CDR3aa: CAIRGLGRDNEQFF
abundance: few; j_gene: TRBJ2-7; v_gene: TRBV27; d_gene: .; CDR3nt: TGTGCCAGCAGGATGACAGGGAGGTACGAGCAGTACTTC; CDR3aa: CASRMTGRYEQYF
abundance: once; j_gene: TRBJ1-5; v_gene: TRBV2; d_gene: .; CDR3nt: TGTGCCAGCACATGGGAGAACCATAGCAATCAGCCCCAGCATTTT; CDR3aa: CASTWENHSNQPQHF
abundance: .; j_gene: TRBJ2-5; v_gene: TRBV7-9; d_gene: .; CDR3nt: TGTGCCAGCAGCTTAACGGGTAGTGGTGAGACCCAGTACTTC; CDR3aa: CASSLTGSGETQYF
abundance: few; j_gene: TRBJ2-2; v_gene: TRBV5-1; d_gene: .; CDR3nt: TGCGCCAGCAGCTCCCGACGGTACACCGGGGAGCTGTTTTTT; CDR3aa: CASSSRRYTGELFF
abundance: .; j_gene: TRBJ1-2; v_gene: TRBV7-9; d_gene: .; CDR3nt: TGTGCCAGCAGCCGAAACAGGGATGGCTACACCTTC; CDR3aa: CASSRNRDGYTF
abundance: few; j_gene: TRBJ2-3; v_gene: TRBV7-9; d_gene: .; CDR3nt: TGTGCCAGCAGCTTGTCGGGACCAACTTTTTATACGCAGTATTTT; CDR3aa: CASSLSGPTFYTQYF
abundance: .; j_gene: TRBJ2-7; v_gene: TRBV2; d_gene: .; CDR3nt: TGTGCCAGCAGTGCCAGATTCTACGAGCAGTACTTC; CDR3aa: CASSARFYEQYF
abundance: medium-sized; j_gene: TRBJ2-7; v_gene: TRBV11-1; d_gene: .; CDR3nt: TGTGCCAGCAGCTTTGGACCCGGCGGCCACGAGCAGTACTTC; CDR3aa: CASSFGPGGHEQYF
abundance: .; j_gene: TRBJ2-7; v_gene: TRBV6-6; d_gene: .; CDR3nt: TGTGCCAGCAGGGACTTCTTCGACGAGCAGTACTTC; CDR3aa: CASRDFFDEQYF
abundance: .; j_gene: TRBJ1-6; v_gene: TRBV2; d_gene: .; CDR3nt: TGTGCCAGCAGCCCCAGGGACCATAATTCACCCCTCCACTTT; CDR3aa: CASSPRDHNSPLHF
abundance: .; j_gene: TRBJ2-3; v_gene: TRBV9; d_gene: .; CDR3nt: TGTGCCAGCAGCGTAGAGCGATTTACAGATACGCAGTATTTT; CDR3aa: CASSVERFTDTQYF